The 2 T cell receptor beta chains given below trace back to one sample, sequenced in a study of blood T cell repertoires in COVID-19. Measured with immunoSEQ multiplex PCR; TCRdb has only the in-frame clones, and not every one. The repertoire includes roughly 350,000 clones, approximately 90% of them detected once, and under 3.5% sits in the top ten. The material sequenced was peripheral blood. These receptors were obtained from a woman between 18 and 30 years old who had recovered from COVID-19.

The chain combines TRBV19 with TRBJ2-1; 7 positions agree with TRBD2. V was pared by 1 base and J by 1 base, with 10 bases of the junction left unmatched. In germline, CDR1 is LNHDA, CDR2 SQIVND (reference sequence). The CDR3 is 18 amino acids. This CDR3 reads CASSIVYRGLPSYNEQFF. CDR3 DNA: TGTGCCAGTAGTATAGTCTATAGGGGACTACCATCCTACAATGAGCAGTTCTTC.

This rearrangement joins TRBV27 to TRBJ1-2; no clear D. Trimming removed 8 bases at V and 0 bases at J, with 22 bases between. Germline-derived CDR1 and CDR2 are MNHEY and SMNVEV (reference sequence). The CDR3 runs to 17 residues. CDR3 in amino acids: CASAQQCPNYSNYGYTF. The CDR3 DNA follows: TGTGCCAGCGCCCAGCAGTGCCCGAACTACTCTAACTATGGCTACACCTTC.